A selection of T cell receptor beta chains follows, all from one sample in a study of T-cell reconstitution after alpha-beta-depleted transplantation in children. Each CDR3 protein is one row after TCRdb ran MiXCR on the PCR reads. The sample carries 540,000 or so distinct CDR3 sequences, approximately 22% recorded once. The sample in question was PBMCs, mostly from graft donor cells, obtained 360 days after TCRalphabeta/CD19-depleted stem cell transplant. The receptors derive from a boy under two years old who had a stem cell transplant for acute myeloid leukemia, so the T cells may come from the graft donor. CDR3s include the opening cysteine and the closing phenylalanine or tryptophan. D genes are given only for firm matches. The listing skips clone size in some rows; elsewhere it reads once, few, many or a size class.

>many|TRBV12-3/TRBV12-4|TRBJ2-3|NA
TGTGCCAGCAGTGGGGAGACAGATACGCAGTATTTT
CASSGETDTQYF
>many|TRBV20-1|TRBJ2-3|NA
TGCAGTGCTAGAGAGGCAGGGCCCACAGATACGCAGTATTTT
CSAREAGPTDTQYF
>few|TRBV5-1|TRBJ2-2|NA
TGCGCCAGCGGGGATGATTTGACGATCACCGGGGAGCTGTTTTTT
CASGDDLTITGELFF
>NA|TRBV6-5|TRBJ1-3|NA
TGTGCCAGCAGTTTGACAGCGATCTCTGGAAACACCATATATTTT
CASSLTAISGNTIYF
>NA|TRBV20-1|TRBJ2-3|NA
TGCAGTGCAAAAAACGGTGGAGTTGGCGCAGATACGCAGTATTTT
CSAKNGGVGADTQYF
>NA|TRBV6-1|TRBJ1-1|NA
TGTGCCAGCAGTCCCCCAAGGGGCGGCGGGACTGAAGCTTTCTTT
CASSPPRGGGTEAFF
>many|TRBV6-1|TRBJ2-7|TRBD1
TGTGCCAGCAGAAGAAAGGCAGGGACAGTCTCCTACGAGCAGTACTTC
CASRRKAGTVSYEQYF
>NA|TRBV29-1|TRBJ2-7|NA
TGCAGCGTTGAAGCGGGGTACGAGCAGTACTTC
CSVEAGYEQYF
>NA|TRBV7-2|TRBJ2-1|NA
TGTGCCAGCAGCTCTAAATCGGCTGGGCGGGTCTATGAGCAGTTCTTC
CASSSKSAGRVYEQFF
>NA|TRBV7-2|TRBJ2-7|TRBD2
TGTGCCAGCAGCCCCCCGGGACTAGCTAACGAGCAGTACTTC
CASSPPGLANEQYF
>few|TRBV4-3|TRBJ1-1|NA
TGCGCCAGCAGCCAAGATCTAGGAATGGGGGGATGGACTGAAGCTTTCTTT
CASSQDLGMGGWTEAFF
>few|TRBV24-1|TRBJ2-3|TRBD1
TGTGCCACCAGGGGTGACAGGGAACTTCCGCAGTATTTT
CATRGDRELPQYF
>few|TRBV10-3|TRBJ2-6|NA
TGTGCCATCACGGAGGCCTTCACCAGCTCTGGGGCCAACGTCCTGACTTTC
CAITEAFTSSGANVLTF
>NA|TRBV25-1|TRBJ2-1|NA
TGTGCCAGCAGTTTCGACCCCGGGACCGATTTCCAGTTCTTC
CASSFDPGTDFQFF
>NA|TRBV12-3/TRBV12-4|TRBJ1-1|TRBD1
TGTGCCACGAGGGACAGACTGAACACTGAAGCTTTCTTT
CATRDRLNTEAFF
>many|TRBV5-5|TRBJ2-1|TRBD2
TGTGCCAGCAGCTTGGTTACCGGGGGGGCCTACAATGAGCAGTTCTTC
CASSLVTGGAYNEQFF
>few|TRBV6-5|TRBJ2-3|NA
TGTGCCAGCAGCCCCGGACAATTTGAGTATTTT
CASSPGQFEYF
>many|TRBV7-3|TRBJ1-1|NA
TGTGCCGGCAAAAAAGGCTACCGGGACACTGAAGCTTTCTTT
CAGKKGYRDTEAFF
>NA|TRBV25-1|TRBJ2-1|NA
TGTGCCAGCAGTGGAACCGGGACATCCAACTACAATGAGCAGTTCTTC
CASSGTGTSNYNEQFF
>few|TRBV12-3/TRBV12-4|TRBJ2-1|NA
TGTGCCAGCAGTTTAAGTTCAGGACTCTGGGTACACAATGAGCAGTTCTTC
CASSLSSGLWVHNEQFF
>NA|TRBV28|TRBJ2-3|NA
TGTGCCAGCAATCCTACACCCGGCGGGGCTAGCACAGATACGCAGTATTTT
CASNPTPGGASTDTQYF
>many|TRBV20-1|TRBJ2-1|NA
TGCAGTGCCAGGAAGGCAGGGGCGGGGCCGATGAATGAGCAGTTCTTC
CSARKAGAGPMNEQFF